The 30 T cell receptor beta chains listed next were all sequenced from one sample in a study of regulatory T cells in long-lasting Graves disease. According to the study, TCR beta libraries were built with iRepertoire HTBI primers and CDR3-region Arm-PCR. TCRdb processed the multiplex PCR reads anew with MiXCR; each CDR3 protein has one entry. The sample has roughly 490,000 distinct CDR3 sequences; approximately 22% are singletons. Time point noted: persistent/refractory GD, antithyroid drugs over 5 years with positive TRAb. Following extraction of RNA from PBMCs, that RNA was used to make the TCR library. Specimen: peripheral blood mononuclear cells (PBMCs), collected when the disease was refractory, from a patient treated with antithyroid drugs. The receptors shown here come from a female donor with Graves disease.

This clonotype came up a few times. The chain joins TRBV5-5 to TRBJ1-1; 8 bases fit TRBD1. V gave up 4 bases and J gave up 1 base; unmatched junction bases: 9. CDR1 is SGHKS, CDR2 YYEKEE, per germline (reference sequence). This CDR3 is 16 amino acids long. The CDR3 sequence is CASSPRSTGGNTEAFF. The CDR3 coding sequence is TGTGCCAGCAGCCCCAGATCTACAGGGGGGAACACTGAAGCTTTCTTT.

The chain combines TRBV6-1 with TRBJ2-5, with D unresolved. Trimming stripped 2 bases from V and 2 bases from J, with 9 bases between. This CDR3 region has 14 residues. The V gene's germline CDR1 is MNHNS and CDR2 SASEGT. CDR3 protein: CASSESAAQETQYF. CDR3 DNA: TGTGCCAGCAGTGAAAGTGCGGCTCAAGAGACCCAGTACTTC.

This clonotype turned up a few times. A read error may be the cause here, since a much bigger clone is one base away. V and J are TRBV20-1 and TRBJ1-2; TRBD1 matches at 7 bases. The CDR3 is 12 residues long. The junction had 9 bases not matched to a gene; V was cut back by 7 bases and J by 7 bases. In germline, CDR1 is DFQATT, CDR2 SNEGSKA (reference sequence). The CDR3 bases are TGCAGTGTTAATGACAGGGAGCTTGGCTACACCTTC. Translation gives CSVNDRELGYTF.

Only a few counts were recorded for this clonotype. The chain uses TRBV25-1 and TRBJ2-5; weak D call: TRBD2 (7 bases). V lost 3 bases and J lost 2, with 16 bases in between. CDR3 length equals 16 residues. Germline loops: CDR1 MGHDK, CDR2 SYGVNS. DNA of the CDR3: TGTGCCAGCAGTGAGTTGGTGGGGAGGGGGCAAGAGACCCAGTACTTC. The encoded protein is CASSELVGRGQETQYF.

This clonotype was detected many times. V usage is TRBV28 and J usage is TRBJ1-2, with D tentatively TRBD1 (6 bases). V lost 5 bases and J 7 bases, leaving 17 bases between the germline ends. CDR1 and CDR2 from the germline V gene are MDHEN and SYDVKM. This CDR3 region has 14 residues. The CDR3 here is CASSPGGGAFGYTF. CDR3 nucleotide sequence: TGTGCCAGCAGTCCAGGAGGGGGGGCGTTTGGCTACACCTTC.

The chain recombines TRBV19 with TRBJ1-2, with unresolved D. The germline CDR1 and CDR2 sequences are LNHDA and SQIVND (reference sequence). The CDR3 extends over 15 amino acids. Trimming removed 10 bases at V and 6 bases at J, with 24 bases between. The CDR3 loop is CATTLASRQRHGYTF. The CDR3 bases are TGTGCCACCACGCTAGCGTCGCGTCAGCGACATGGCTACACCTTC.

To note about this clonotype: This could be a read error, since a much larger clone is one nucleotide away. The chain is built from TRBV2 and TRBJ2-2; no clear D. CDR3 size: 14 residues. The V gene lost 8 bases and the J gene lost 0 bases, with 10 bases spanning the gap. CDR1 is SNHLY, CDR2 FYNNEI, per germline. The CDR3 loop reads CASGSGSNTGELFF. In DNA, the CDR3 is TGTGCCAGCGGGTCCGGGTCGAACACCGGGGAGCTGTTTTTT.

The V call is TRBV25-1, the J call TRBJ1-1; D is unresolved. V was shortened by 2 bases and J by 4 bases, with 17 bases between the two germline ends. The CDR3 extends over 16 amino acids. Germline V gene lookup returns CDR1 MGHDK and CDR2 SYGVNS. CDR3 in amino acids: CASSEHFTAGGTEAFF. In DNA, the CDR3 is TGTGCCAGCAGTGAACATTTCACGGCCGGCGGCACTGAAGCTTTCTTT. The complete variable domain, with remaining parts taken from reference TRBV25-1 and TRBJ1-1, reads EADIYQTPRYLVIGTGKKITLECSQTMGHDKMYWYQQDPGMELHLIHYSYGVNSTEKGDLSSESTVSRIRTEHFPLTLESARPSHTSQYLCASSEHFTAGGTEAFFGQGTRLTVV.

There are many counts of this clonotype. The CDR3 protein is CASSYLAEGGYTF. The CDR3 region has the DNA TGTGCCAGCAGTTACTTGGCGGAGGGCGGCTACACCTTC. This rearrangement joins TRBV6-9 to TRBJ1-2; D not resolved. Deletions cut 3 bases from V and 8 bases from J, with 13 bases between. The CDR3 has 13 residues. The V gene's germline CDR1 is MNHGY and CDR2 SVAAGI.

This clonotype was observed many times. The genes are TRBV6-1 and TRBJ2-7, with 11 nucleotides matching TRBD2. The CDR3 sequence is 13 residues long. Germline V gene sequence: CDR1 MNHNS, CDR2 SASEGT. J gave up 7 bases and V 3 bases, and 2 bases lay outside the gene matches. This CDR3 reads CASSETSGEEQYF. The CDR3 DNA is TGTGCCAGCAGTGAGACTAGCGGGGAAGAGCAGTACTTC.

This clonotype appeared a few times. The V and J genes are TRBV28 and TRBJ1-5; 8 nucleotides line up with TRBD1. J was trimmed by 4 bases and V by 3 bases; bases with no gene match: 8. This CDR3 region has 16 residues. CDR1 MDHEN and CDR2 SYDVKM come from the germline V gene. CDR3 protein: CASSLEQGAANQPQHF. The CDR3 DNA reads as TGTGCCAGCAGTTTGGAGCAGGGGGCAGCAAATCAGCCCCAGCATTTT.

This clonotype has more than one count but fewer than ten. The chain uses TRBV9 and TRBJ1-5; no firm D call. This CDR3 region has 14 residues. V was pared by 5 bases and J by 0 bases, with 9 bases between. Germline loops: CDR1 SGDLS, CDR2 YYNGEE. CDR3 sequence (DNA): TGTGCCAGCAGTACCGCAGGTAGCAATCAGCCCCAGCATTTT. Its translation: CASSTAGSNQPQHF.

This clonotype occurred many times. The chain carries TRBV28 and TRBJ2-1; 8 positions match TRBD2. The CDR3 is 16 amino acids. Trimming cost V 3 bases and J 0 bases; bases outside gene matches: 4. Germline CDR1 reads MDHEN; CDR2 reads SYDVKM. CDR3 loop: CASSLASGSSYNEQFF. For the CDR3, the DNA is TGTGCCAGCAGTTTGGCAAGCGGGAGCTCCTACAATGAGCAGTTCTTC.

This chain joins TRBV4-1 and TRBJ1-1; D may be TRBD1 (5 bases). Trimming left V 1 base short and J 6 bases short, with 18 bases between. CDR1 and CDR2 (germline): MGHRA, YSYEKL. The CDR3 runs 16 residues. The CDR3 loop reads CASSQGVLGTGSEAFF. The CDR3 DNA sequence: TGCGCCAGCAGCCAAGGAGTCCTAGGGACTGGGTCTGAAGCTTTCTTT.

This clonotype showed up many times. The CDR3 protein is CASSFSYRDGNQPQHF. DNA for the CDR3: TGTGCCAGCAGTTTCTCCTACAGGGATGGCAATCAGCCCCAGCATTTT. J is TRBJ1-5 and V is TRBV12-3 or TRBV12-4, with a weak D call TRBD1 (6 bases). The CDR3 sequence is 16 residues long. V was pared by 3 bases and J by 2 bases, with 14 bases between.

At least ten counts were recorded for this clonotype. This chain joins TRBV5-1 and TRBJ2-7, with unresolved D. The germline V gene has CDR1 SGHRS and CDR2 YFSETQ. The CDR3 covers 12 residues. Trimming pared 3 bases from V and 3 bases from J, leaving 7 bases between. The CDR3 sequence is CASSSDLYEQYF. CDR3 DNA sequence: TGCGCCAGCAGCTCGGACCTCTACGAGCAGTACTTC. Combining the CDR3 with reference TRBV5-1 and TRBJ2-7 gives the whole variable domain KAGVTQTPRYLIKTRGQQVTLSCSPISGHRSVSWYQQTPGQGLQFLFEYFSETQRNKGNFPGRFSGRQFSNSRSEMNVSTLELGDSALYLCASSSDLYEQYFGPGTRLTVT.

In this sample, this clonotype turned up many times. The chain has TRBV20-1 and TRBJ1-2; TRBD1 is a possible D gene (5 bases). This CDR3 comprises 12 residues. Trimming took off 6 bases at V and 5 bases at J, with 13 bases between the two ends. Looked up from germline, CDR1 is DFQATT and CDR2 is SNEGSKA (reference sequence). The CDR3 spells CSAFAGGYGYTF. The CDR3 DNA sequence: TGCAGTGCCTTCGCGGGGGGTTATGGCTACACCTTC.

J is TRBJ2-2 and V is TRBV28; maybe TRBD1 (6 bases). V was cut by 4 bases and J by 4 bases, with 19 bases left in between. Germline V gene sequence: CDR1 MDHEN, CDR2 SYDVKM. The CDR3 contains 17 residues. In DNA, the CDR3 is TGTGCCAGCAGTTCCGACTACAGGGTTCCGGGCACCGGGGAGCTGTTTTTT. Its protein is CASSSDYRVPGTGELFF.

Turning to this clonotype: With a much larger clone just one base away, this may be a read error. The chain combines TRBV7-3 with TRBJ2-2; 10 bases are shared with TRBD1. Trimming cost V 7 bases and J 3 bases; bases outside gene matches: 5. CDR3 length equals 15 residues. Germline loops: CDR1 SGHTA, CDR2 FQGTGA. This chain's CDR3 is CASKTGTGDTGELFF. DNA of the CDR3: TGTGCCAGCAAGACTGGGACAGGGGACACCGGGGAGCTGTTTTTT. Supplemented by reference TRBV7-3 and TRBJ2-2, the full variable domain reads GAGVSQTPSNKVTEKGKYVELRCDPISGHTALYWYRQSLGQGPEFLIYFQGTGAADDSGLPNDRFFAVRPEGSVSTLKIQRTERGDSAVYLCASKTGTGDTGELFFGEGSRLTVL.

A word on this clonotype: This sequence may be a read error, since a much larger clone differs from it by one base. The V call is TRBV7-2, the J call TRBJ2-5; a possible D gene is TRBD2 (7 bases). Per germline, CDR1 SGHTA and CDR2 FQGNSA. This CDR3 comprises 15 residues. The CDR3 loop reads CASSLTGGLGETQCF. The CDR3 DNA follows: TGTGCCAGCAGCTTAACCGGGGGGCTCGGAGAGACCCAGTGCTTC.

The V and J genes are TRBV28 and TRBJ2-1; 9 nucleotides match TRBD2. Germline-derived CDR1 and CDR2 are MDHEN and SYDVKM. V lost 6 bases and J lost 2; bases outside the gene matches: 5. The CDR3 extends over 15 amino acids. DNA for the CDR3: TGTGCCAGCAGAATACTAGCGGGCACCTACAATGAGCAGTTCTTC. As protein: CASRILAGTYNEQFF.

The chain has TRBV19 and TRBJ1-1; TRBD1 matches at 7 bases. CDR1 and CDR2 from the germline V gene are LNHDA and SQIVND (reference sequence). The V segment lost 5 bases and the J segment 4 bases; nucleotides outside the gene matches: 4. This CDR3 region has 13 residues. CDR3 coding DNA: TGTGCCAGTAGTGGTACAGGGGCCACTGAAGCTTTCTTT. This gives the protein CASSGTGATEAFF.

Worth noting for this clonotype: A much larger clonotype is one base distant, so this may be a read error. The CDR3 DNA reads as TGTGTCAGCAGCCCTCCCAGCGGGAGAGGTGAGACCCAGTACTTC. This gives the protein CVSSPPSGRGETQYF. The chain is built from TRBV6-1 and TRBJ2-5; 8 bases are shared with TRBD2. CDR3 length: 15 amino acids. Germline CDR1 is MNHNS and CDR2 is SASEGT.

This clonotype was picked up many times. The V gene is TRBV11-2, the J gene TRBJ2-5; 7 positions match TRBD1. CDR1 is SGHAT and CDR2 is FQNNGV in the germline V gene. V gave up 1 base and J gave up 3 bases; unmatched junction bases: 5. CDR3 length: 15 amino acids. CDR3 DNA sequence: TGTGCCAGCAGCTTAGTCAAAGGGGGCGAAGAGACCCAGTACTTC. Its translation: CASSLVKGGEETQYF.

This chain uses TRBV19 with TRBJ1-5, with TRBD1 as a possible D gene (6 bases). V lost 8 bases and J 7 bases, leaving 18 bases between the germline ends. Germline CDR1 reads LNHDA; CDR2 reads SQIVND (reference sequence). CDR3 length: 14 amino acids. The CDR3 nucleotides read TGTGCCAGTCGAGCCCGACAGGAGGGACAGCCCCAGCATTTT. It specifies CASRARQEGQPQHF.

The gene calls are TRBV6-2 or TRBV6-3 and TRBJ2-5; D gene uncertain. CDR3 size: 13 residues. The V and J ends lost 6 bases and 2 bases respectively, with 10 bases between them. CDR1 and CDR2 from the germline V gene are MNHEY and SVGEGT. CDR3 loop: CASRQTLQETQYF. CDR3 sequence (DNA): TGTGCCAGCAGGCAGACACTTCAAGAGACCCAGTACTTC.

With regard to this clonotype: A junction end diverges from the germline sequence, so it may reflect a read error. Here the CDR3 DNA reads TGTGCCAGCAGTCTCCGGGTCTCCGACGAGCAGTACTTC. Amino acid sequence: CASSLRVSDEQYF. This rearrangement joins TRBV28 to TRBJ2-7, with D unclear. The germline V gene has CDR1 MDHEN and CDR2 SYDVKM. The CDR3 is 13 residues long.

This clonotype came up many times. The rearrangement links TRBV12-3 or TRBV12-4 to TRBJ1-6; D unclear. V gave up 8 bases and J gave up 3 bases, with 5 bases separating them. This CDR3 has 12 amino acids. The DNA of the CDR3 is TGTGCCAGCGTTGGCTATAATTCACCCCTCCACTTT. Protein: CASVGYNSPLHF.

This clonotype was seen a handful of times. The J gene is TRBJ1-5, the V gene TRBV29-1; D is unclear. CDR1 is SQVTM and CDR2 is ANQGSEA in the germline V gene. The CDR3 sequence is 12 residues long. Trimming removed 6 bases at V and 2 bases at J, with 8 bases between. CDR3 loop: CSVEVGNQPQHF. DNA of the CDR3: TGCAGCGTGGAGGTTGGCAATCAGCCCCAGCATTTT. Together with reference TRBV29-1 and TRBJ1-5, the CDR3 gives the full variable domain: SAVISQKPSRDICQRGTSLTIQCQVDSQVTMMFWYRQQPGQSLTLIATANQGSEATYESGFVIDKFPISRPNLTFSTLTVSNMSPEDSSIYLCSVEVGNQPQHFGDGTRLSIL.

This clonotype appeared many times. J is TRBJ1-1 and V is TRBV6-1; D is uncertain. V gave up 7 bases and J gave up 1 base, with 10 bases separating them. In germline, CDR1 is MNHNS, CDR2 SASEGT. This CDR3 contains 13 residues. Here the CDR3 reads CASNLLENTEAFF. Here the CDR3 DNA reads TGTGCCAGCAATCTGCTGGAGAACACTGAAGCTTTCTTT.